This section outlines one TCR beta chain sequence together with its context. Its antigen remains unknown. The data originate from a study of T cell responses to AZD1222 COVID-19 vaccine. Study outcomes and limitations: At 160-218 and 743-854, vaccine-associated CD4 TCRs were dominant, and they spanned spike. Repertoire sampling was restricted to post-peak T cell response timepoints. The study found Spike-specific TCR breadth and depth rose after two AZD1222 doses. Most donors were white British and more were female, and clonal diversity was possibly underestimated.

Clones were read by immunoSEQ multiplex PCR, and TCRdb kept only the in-frame ones, dropping some. The repertoire holds roughly 100,000 clones, with around nine tenths as singletons. The starting material was peripheral blood, obtained on day 0 of AZD1222 vaccination. This TCR derives from an adult in good health.

CDR3 sequence (DNA): TGTGCCAGCAGGGGGTGGGGCCAAGAGACCCAGTACTTC. Translating gives CASRGWGQETQYF. This chain uses TRBV12-3 or TRBV12-4 with TRBJ2-5; D gene ambiguous. V gave up 6 bases and J gave up 1 base, with 9 bases separating them. The CDR3 is 13 amino acids.